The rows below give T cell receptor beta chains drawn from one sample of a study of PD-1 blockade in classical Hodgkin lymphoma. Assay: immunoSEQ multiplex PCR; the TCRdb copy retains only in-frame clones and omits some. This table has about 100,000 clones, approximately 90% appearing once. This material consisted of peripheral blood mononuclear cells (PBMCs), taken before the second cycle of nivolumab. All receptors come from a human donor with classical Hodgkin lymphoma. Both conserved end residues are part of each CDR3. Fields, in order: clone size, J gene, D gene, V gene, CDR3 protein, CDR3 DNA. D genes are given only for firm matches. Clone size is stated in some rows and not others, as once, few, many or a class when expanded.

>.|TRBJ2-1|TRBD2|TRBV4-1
CASSQDPSWGGYNEQFF
TGCGCCAGCAGCCAAGACCCCTCGTGGGGGGGGTACAATGAGCAGTTCTTC
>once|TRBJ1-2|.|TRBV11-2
CASSLEEVIYGYTF
TGTGCCAGCAGCTTAGAGGAAGTTATCTATGGCTACACCTTC
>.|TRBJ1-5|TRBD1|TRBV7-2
CASSFGTVLGNQPQHF
TGTGCCAGCAGCTTTGGGACAGTTTTAGGCAATCAGCCCCAGCATTTT
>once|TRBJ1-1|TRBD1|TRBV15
CATSREGTGIGNTEAFF
TGTGCCACCAGCAGAGAGGGGACAGGGATTGGGAACACTGAAGCTTTCTTT
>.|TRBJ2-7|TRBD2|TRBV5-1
CASSLSGLVGLREQYF
TGCGCCAGCAGCTTGAGTGGACTAGTGGGTCTACGCGAGCAGTACTTC
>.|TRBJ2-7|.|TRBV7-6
CASSLRELSYEQYF
TGTGCCAGCAGCCTACGTGAATTATCCTACGAGCAGTACTTC
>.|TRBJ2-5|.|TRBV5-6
CASSLVETQYF
TGTGCCAGCAGCTTGGTAGAGACCCAGTACTTC
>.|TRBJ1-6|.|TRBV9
CASSGPGQNNSPLHF
TGTGCCAGCAGCGGGCCCGGGCAGAATAATTCACCCCTCCACTTT
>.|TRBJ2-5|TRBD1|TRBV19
CASSGTGVAQETQYF
TGTGCCAGTAGTGGCACAGGGGTTGCTCAAGAGACCCAGTACTTC
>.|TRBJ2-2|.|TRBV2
CASSEYGELFF
TGTGCCAGCAGTGAATACGGGGAGCTGTTTTTT
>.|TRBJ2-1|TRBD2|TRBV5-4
CASSLRGGNEQFF
TGTGCCAGCAGCTTGCGCGGGGGCAATGAGCAGTTCTTC
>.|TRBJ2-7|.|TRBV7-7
CASSLDRRTEQYF
TGTGCCAGCAGCTTAGATCGCCGGACTGAACAGTACTTC
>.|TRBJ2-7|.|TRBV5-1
CASSLVGNSYEQYF
TGCGCCAGCAGCTTGGTAGGCAACTCCTACGAGCAGTACTTC
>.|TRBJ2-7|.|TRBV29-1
CSVEGNGLANSYEQYF
TGCAGCGTTGAAGGAAACGGGTTGGCGAACTCCTACGAGCAGTACTTC
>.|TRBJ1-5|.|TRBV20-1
CSARDVWGRHF
TGCAGTGCTAGAGATGTTTGGGGAAGGCATTTT
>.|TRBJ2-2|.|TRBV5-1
CASSLSGSTRELFF
TGCGCCAGCAGCTTGTCTGGGTCCACACGGGAGCTGTTTTTT
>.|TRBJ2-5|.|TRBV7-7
CASSIPREETQYF
TGTGCCAGCAGCATTCCACGGGAAGAGACCCAGTACTTC
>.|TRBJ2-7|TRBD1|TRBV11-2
CASRSDRVAYEQYF
TGTGCCAGCAGGTCCGACAGGGTGGCCTACGAGCAGTACTTC
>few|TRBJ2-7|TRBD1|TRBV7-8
CASSSWTGVGYEQYF
TGTGCCAGCAGCTCCTGGACAGGGGTGGGCTACGAGCAGTACTTC
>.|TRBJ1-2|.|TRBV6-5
CASSTPDSLNYGYTF
TGTGCCAGCAGTACACCGGACAGTCTTAACTATGGCTACACCTTC
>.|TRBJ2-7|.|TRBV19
CASSIGPNGDYEQYF
TGTGCCAGTAGTATCGGACCCAACGGGGACTACGAGCAGTACTTC
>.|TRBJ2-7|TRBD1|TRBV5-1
CASSPPGQGYEQYF
TGCGCCAGCAGCCCGCCGGGACAGGGCTACGAGCAGTACTTC
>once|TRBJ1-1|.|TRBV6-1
CASSEGVSAHVSEAFF
TGTGCCAGCAGTGAAGGGGTGTCAGCACACGTCTCTGAAGCTTTCTTT
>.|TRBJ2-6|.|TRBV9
CASSVGSEANVLTF
TGTGCCAGCAGCGTGGGAAGTGAGGCCAACGTCCTGACTTTC
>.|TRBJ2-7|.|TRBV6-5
CASGTYEQYF
TGTGCCAGCGGTACCTACGAGCAGTACTTC
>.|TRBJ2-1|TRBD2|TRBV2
CASSVPGLAGANEQFF
TGTGCCAGCAGTGTTCCAGGACTAGCGGGGGCCAATGAGCAGTTCTTC
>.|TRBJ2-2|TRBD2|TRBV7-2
CASSLFWGLANTGELFF
TGTGCCAGCAGCTTATTCTGGGGACTAGCGAACACCGGGGAGCTGTTTTTT
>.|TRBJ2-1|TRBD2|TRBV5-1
CASATSGGVEQFF
TGCGCCAGCGCCACTAGCGGGGGGGTTGAGCAGTTCTTC
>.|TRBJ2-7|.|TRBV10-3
CAISERAVGEQYF
TGTGCCATCAGTGAGAGGGCCGTCGGCGAGCAGTACTTC
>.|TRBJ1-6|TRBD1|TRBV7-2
CASSFGTGNPPLHF
TGTGCCAGCAGCTTTGGGACAGGGAACCCACCCCTCCACTTT
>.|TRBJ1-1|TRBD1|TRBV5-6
CASSGIQGAFTEAFF
TGTGCCAGCAGCGGAATACAGGGGGCTTTCACTGAAGCTTTCTTT
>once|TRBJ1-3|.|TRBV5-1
CASSWAGSGNTIYF
TGCGCCAGCAGCTGGGCCGGCTCTGGAAACACCATATATTTT
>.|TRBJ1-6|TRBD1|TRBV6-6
CASTPQGMSSPLHF
TGTGCCAGCACCCCACAGGGGATGAGCTCACCCCTCCACTTT
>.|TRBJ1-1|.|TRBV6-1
CASSGGLGAFF
TGTGCCAGCAGTGGGGGGTTGGGAGCTTTCTTT
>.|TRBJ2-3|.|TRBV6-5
CASSYSPGDTDTQYF
TGTGCCAGCAGTTACTCGCCGGGAGACACAGATACGCAGTATTTT
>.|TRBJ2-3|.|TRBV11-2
CASSLDSQSDTQYF
TGTGCCAGCAGCTTAGATTCCCAGTCAGATACGCAGTATTTT
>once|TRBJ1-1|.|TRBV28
CASSLGEENTEAFF
TGTGCCAGCAGTTTAGGGGAGGAGAACACTGAAGCTTTCTTT
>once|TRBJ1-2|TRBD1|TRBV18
CASSPTGESSGYTF
TGTGCCAGCTCACCAACAGGGGAGTCTAGTGGCTACACCTTC
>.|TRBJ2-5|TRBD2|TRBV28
CASSLSSGGAETQYF
TGTGCCAGCAGTTTGAGTAGCGGGGGGGCCGAGACCCAGTACTTC
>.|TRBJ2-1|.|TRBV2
CASRGAVHEQFF
TGTGCCAGCAGAGGAGCGGTCCATGAGCAGTTCTTC
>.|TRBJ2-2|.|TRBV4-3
CASSQDLTGEGTGELFF
TGCGCCAGCAGCCAAGATCTGACGGGGGAAGGCACCGGGGAGCTGTTTTTT
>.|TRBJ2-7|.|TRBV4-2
CASSQDGSRENEQYF
TGTGCCAGCAGCCAAGATGGGAGCAGGGAAAACGAGCAGTACTTC
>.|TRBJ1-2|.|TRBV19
CASGEGELQGYTF
TGTGCCAGTGGGGAAGGGGAGCTCCAAGGCTACACCTTC
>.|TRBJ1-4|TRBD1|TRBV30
CAWTTGDSTNEKLFF
TGTGCCTGGACCACAGGGGATTCAACTAATGAAAAACTGTTTTTT
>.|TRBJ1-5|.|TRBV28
CASIGHSNQPQHF
TGTGCCAGCATAGGGCATAGCAATCAGCCCCAGCATTTT
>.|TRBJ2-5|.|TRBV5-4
CASSLWGGRETQYF
TGTGCCAGCAGCTTGTGGGGGGGCCGGGAGACCCAGTACTTC
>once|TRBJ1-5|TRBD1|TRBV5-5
CASSLSGQGADQPQHF
TGTGCCAGCAGCTTGAGTGGGCAGGGGGCCGATCAGCCCCAGCATTTT
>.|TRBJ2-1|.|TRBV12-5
CASGPPHGEQFF
TGTGCTAGTGGTCCCCCCCATGGTGAGCAGTTCTTC
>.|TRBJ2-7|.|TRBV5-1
CASSPGRIAYEQYF
TGCGCCAGCAGCCCGGGGCGCATAGCCTACGAGCAGTACTTC
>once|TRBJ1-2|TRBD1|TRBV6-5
CASSDRGYGYTF
TGTGCCAGCAGTGACAGGGGCTATGGCTACACCTTC
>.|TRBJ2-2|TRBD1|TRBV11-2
CASSLGDRGTGELFF
TGTGCCAGCAGCTTGGGAGACAGGGGTACCGGGGAGCTGTTTTTT
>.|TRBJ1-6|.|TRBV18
CASSPLSDSPLHF
TGTGCCAGCTCACCACTCTCGGATTCACCCCTCCACTTT
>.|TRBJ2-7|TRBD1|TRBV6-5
CASRPGTGGLFEQYF
TGTGCCAGCAGGCCCGGGACAGGGGGCCTCTTCGAGCAGTACTTC
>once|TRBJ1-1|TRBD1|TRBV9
CASSGTGAGAFF
TGTGCCAGCAGCGGAACAGGGGCGGGAGCTTTCTTT